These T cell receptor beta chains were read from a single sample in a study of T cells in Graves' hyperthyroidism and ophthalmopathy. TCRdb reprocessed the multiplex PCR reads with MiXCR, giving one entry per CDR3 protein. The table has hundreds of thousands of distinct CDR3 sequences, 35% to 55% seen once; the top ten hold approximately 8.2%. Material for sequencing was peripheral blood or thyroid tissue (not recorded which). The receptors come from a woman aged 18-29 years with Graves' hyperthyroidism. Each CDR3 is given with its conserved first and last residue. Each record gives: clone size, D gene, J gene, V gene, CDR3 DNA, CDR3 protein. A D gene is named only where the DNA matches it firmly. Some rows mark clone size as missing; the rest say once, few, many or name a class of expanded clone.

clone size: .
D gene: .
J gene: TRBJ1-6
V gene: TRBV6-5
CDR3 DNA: TGTGCCAGCAGTTTATCAGGGATTGGTTCACCCCTCCACTTT
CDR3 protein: CASSLSGIGSPLHF

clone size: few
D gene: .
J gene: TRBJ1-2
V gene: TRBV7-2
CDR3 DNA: TGTGCCAGCAGCCCGGGACATCACCAGGGCTACACCTTC
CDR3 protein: CASSPGHHQGYTF

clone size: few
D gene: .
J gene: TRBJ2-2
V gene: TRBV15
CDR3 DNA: TGTGCCACCAGCGGCGAAACGAACACCGGGGAGCTGTTTTTT
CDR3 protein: CATSGETNTGELFF

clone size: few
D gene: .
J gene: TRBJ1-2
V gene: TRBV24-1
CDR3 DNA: TGTGCCACATTCCAGGGCTATGGCTACACCTTC
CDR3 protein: CATFQGYGYTF

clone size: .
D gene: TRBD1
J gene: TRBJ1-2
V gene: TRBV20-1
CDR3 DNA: TGCAGTGCTAGAGCTTTCGAGACAGGGGACAATGGCTACACCTTC
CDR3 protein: CSARAFETGDNGYTF

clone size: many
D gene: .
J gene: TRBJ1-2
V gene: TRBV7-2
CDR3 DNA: TGTGCCAGCAGCTTAGGAGGACAATCTAACTATGGCTACACCTTC
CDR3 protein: CASSLGGQSNYGYTF

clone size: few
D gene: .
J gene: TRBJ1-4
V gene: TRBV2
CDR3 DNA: TGTGCCAGCACCCGACAGGTCCTTCCTGAAAAACTGTTTTTT
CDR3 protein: CASTRQVLPEKLFF

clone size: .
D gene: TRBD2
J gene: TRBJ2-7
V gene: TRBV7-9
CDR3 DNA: TGTGCCAGCAGCTTACCGATCGGGAGGACATCCTACGAGCAGTACTTC
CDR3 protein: CASSLPIGRTSYEQYF

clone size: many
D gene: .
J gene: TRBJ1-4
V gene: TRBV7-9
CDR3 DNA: TGTGCCAGCAGCACCGTCCCCCCGGCTAATGAAAAACTGTTTTTT
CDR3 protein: CASSTVPPANEKLFF

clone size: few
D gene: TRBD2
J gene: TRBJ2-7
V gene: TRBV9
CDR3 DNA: TGTGCCAGCAGTCACGGACTAGCGGGGAGCTCCTACGAGCAGTACTTC
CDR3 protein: CASSHGLAGSSYEQYF

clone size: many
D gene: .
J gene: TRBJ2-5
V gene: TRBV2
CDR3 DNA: TGTGCCAGCAGTGAGAGGTACCAAGAGACCCAGTACTTC
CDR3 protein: CASSERYQETQYF

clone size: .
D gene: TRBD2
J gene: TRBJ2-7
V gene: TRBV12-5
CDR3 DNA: TGTGCCAGCAGTTCCGGGACTAGCGGGAGGGAGGCAGACTACGAGCAGTACTTC
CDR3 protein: CASSSGTSGREADYEQYF

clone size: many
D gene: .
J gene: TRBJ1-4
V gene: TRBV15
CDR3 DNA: TGTGCCACCAGCAGAGAACTGGGTAATGAAAAACTGTTTTTT
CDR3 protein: CATSRELGNEKLFF

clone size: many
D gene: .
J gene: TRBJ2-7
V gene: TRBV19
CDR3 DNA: TGTGCCAGTAGTAGTGTCGGACAGTCCTACGAGCAGTACTTC
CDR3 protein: CASSSVGQSYEQYF

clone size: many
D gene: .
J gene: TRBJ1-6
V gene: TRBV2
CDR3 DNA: TGTGCCAGCAGTGAAAGGGGTCATTCTGGTAGTTCACCCCTCCACTTT
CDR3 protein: CASSERGHSGSSPLHF

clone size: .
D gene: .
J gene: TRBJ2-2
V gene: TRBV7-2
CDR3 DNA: TGTGCCAGCAGCCAGAGGGTGGGAACCGGGGAGCTGTTTTTT
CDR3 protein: CASSQRVGTGELFF

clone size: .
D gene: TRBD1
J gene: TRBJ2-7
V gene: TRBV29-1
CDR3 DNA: TGCAGCGTTAGCGAGGGTGGCAGGGGGAACGAGCAGTACTTC
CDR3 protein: CSVSEGGRGNEQYF

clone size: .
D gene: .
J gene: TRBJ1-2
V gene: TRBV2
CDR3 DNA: TGTGCCAGCAGTGAAATAGACGGGCCTTATGGCTACACCTTC
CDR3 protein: CASSEIDGPYGYTF

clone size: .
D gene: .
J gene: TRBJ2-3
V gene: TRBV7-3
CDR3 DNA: TGTGCCAGCAGCTTAGAAGCCGGTACGCAGTATTTT
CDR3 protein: CASSLEAGTQYF

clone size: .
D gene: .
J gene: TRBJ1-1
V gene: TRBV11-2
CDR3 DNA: TGTGCCAGCAGTGAGAACGGGGGCAACACTGAAGCTTTCTTT
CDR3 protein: CASSENGGNTEAFF

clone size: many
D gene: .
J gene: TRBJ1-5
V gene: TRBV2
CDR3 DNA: TGTGCCAGCACCACGATCGGACATCGATCCAGCAATCAGCCCCAGCATTTT
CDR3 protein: CASTTIGHRSSNQPQHF

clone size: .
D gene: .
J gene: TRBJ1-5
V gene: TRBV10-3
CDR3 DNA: TGTGCCATCACAGACAGCACGAATCAGCCCCAGCATTTT
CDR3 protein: CAITDSTNQPQHF

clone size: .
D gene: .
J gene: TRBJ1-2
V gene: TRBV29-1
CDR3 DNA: TGCAGCAGTGGAGCTGGGGGCGCGAATGGTGGTGGCTACACCTTC
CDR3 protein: CSSGAGGANGGGYTF

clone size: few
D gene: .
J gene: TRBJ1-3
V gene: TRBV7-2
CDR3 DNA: TGTGCCAGCAGCCAGGCCCTGGACATGACTGGAAACACCATATATTTT
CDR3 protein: CASSQALDMTGNTIYF

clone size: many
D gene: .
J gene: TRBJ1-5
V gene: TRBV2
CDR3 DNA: TGTGCCAGCAGTGAAAGGGATGCATTTCGGCCCCAGCATTTT
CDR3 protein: CASSERDAFRPQHF

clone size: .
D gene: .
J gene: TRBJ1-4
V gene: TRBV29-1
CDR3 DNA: TGCAGCGTGGAATCAGGGGATGAAAAACTGTTTTTT
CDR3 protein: CSVESGDEKLFF